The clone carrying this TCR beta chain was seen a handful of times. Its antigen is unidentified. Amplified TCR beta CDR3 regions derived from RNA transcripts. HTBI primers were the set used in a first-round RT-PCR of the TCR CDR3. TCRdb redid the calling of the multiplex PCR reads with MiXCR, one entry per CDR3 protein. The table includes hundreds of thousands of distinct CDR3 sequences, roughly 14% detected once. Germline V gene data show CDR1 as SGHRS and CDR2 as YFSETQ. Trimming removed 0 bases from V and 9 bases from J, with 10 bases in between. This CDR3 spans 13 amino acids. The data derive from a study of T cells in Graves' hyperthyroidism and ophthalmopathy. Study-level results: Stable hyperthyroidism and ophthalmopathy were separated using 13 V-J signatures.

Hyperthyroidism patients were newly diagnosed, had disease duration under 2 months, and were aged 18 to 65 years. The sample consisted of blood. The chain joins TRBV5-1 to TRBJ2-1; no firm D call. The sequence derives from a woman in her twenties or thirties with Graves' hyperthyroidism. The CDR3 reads CASSLAAFSEQFF. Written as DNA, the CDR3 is TGCGCCAGCAGCTTGGCGGCGTTCAGTGAGCAGTTCTTC.